This T cell receptor beta chain was captured in a study of CD8 T cells in Susac syndrome. An input of roughly 0.5 to 1 ug of RNA was subjected to reverse transcription using random hexamers. TCRdb re-derived calls from the immunoSEQ multiplex PCR reads in MiXCR, one entry per CDR3 protein. The sample records about 27,000 distinct CDR3 sequences, around 95% being singletons. V shed 5 bases and J shed 2 bases, with 9 bases lying between them. CDR3 size: 13 residues. Germline CDR1 is MNHEY and CDR2 is SVGAGI. This TCR derives from a human donor in good health. What was sequenced was CD8+ T cells from PBMCs. V and J are TRBV6-5 and TRBJ1-2; no definite D call. The CDR3 nucleotides read TGTGCCAGCAGTCGCCGAGAAAACTATGGCTACACCTTC. It is translated as CASSRRENYGYTF.